This record concerns one T cell receptor (beta chain) sequence. Its antigen is as yet unknown. The source of the sample is a study of shared clonotypes between healthy human individuals. Overall study results and limits: Four donors had around 5.2% of their naive CD4 clonotypes in common.

Naivety among CD8 cells was defined by CD45RO negativity and positive CCR7 selection, thereby excluding terminally differentiated effector memory CD45RA+ cells. Those who donated, Caucasian adults without exception, all lived in Nashville, Tennessee. Clones were sequenced by immunoSEQ multiplex PCR, and TCRdb holds only the in-frame ones, with some missing. The table has over 2 million clones, about 95% seen once. The CDR3 runs 16 residues. Trimming took off 0 bases at V and 4 bases at J, with 13 bases between the two ends. The germline V gene has CDR1 SGHRS and CDR2 YFSETQ. The chain uses TRBV5-1 and TRBJ2-2; D unresolved. This receptor was taken from a man between 18 and 35 years old in good health. Sequenced input: naive CD8+ T cells sorted from blood. The CDR3 bases are TGCGCCAGCAGCTTGGACGGTTGGTCAGTCACCGGGGAGCTGTTTTTT. Its translation: CASSLDGWSVTGELFF.